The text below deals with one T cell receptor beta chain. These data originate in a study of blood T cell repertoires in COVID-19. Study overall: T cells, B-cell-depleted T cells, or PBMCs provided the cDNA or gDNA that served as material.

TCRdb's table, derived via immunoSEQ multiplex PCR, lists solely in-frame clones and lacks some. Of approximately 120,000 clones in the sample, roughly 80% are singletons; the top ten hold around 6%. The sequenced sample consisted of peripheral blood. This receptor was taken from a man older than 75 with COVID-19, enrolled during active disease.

In DNA form, the CDR3 reads TGTGCCAGCAGCTATCGACAGGGATTTTCCATGAACACTGAAGCTTTCTTT. Translated: CASSYRQGFSMNTEAFF. The rearrangement uses TRBV13 and TRBJ1-1; 7 bases are shared with TRBD1. Germline V lookup: CDR1 PRHDT, CDR2 FYEKMQ (reference sequence). CDR3 length: 17 amino acids. With 4 bases clipped from V and 0 bases from J, the junction kept 11 bases outside the gene matches.